This T cell receptor (beta chain) originates from a study of blood T cell repertoires in COVID-19. The wider study: COVID-19 samples collected from the United States, Italy and Spain covered acute and convalescent phases. Sources were T cells, B-cell-depleted T cells, or PBMCs; the material itself was cDNA or gDNA.

This clone was detected only once. The CDR3 totals 16 residues. With 0 bases removed from V and 0 bases from J, the gap between germline ends came to 11 bases. CDR1 SGDLS and CDR2 YYNGEE come from the germline V gene. Source study methods: It was from reference gene primer amplification that nucleated cell counts were estimated. Profiling relied on immunoSEQ multiplex PCR, and the TCRdb table lists in-frame clones only, not all of them. That table gives V, J and clone size, and the DNA gave D and trimming. In the table there are 150,000 to 200,000 clones, approximately 83% of which are singletons. The V and J genes are TRBV9 and TRBJ2-3, with unresolved D. Sequencing input: peripheral blood. The sequence came from a man aged 60 to 75 with acute or convalescent COVID-19. The CDR3 here is CASSVGRYTSTDTQYF. As DNA, the CDR3 is TGTGCCAGCAGCGTAGGCCGATATACTAGCACAGATACGCAGTATTTT.